This T cell receptor (beta chain) comes out of a study of blood T cell repertoires in COVID-19. On the study more broadly: The United States, Italy and Spain provided the acute and convalescent COVID-19 samples. Nucleic acid was either cDNA or gDNA, and it came from T cells, B-cell-depleted T cells, or PBMCs.

Authors' data handling: Researchers report that nucleated cell counts were estimated from reference gene primer amplification. Measured with immunoSEQ multiplex PCR; TCRdb has only the in-frame clones, and not every one. V, J and clone size are taken as reported in that table, and D and trimming were inferred from the DNA itself. This table has 60,000 to 85,000 clones, around nine tenths appearing once. This CDR3 contains 15 residues. CDR1 is MNHEY, CDR2 SVGAGI, per germline. V was clipped by 6 bases and J by 4 bases, with 16 bases between them. What was sequenced was peripheral blood. This receptor was taken from a man aged 50 to 60 with acute or convalescent COVID-19. V gene TRBV6-5 combines with J gene TRBJ1-5; D is undetermined. The CDR3 sequence: CASSGSGVTNQPQHF. CDR3 in DNA: TGTGCCAGCAGCGGTTCCGGTGTTACTAATCAGCCCCAGCATTTT.